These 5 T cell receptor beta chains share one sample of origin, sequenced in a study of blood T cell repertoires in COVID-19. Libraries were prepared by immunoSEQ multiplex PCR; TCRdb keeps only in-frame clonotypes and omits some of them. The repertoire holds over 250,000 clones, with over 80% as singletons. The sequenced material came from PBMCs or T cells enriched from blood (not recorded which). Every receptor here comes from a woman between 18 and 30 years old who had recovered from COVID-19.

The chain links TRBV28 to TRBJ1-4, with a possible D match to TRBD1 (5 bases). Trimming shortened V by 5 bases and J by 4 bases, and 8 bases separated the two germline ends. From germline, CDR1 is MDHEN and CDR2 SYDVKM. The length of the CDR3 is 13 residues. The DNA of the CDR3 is TGTGCCAGCAGTCAAGGGGATAATGAAAAACTGTTTTTT. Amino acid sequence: CASSQGDNEKLFF.

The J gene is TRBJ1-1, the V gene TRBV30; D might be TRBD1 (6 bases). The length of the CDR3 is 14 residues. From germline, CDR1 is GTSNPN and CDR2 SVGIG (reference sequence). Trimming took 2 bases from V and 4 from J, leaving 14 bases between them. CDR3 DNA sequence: TGTGCCTGGAGTCCTCATACAGGGCGCACTGAAGCTTTCTTT. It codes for CAWSPHTGRTEAFF.

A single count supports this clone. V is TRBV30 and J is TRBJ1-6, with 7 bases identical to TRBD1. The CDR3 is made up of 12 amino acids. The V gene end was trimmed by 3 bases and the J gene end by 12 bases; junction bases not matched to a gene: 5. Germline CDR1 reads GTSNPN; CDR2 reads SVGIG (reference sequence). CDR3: CAWSSGGRPLHF. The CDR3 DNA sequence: TGTGCCTGGAGCTCAGGGGGAAGACCCCTCCACTTT.

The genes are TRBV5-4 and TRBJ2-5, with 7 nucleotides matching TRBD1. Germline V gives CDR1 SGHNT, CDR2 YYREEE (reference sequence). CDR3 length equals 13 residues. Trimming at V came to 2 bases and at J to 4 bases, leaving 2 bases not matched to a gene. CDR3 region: CASSFGDRETQYF. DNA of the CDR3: TGTGCCAGCAGCTTTGGGGACAGAGAGACCCAGTACTTC.

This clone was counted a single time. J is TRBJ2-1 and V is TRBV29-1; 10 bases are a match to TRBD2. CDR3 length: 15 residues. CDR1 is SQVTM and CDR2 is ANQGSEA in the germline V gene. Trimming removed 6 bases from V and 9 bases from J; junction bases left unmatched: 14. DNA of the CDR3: TGCAGCGTCCCTTACCCCTCTAGCGGGGGTGGTGAGCAGTTCTTC. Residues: CSVPYPSSGGGEQFF.